This T cell receptor (beta chain) stems from a study of CD8 T cells in ankylosing spondylitis. General study results and limits: Disease-linked clones reportedly concentrated significantly in matched ankylosing spondylitis synovial fluid. Within ankylosing spondylitis blood, a TCR beta motif made up of roughly eight highly homologous variants appeared to be characteristic. Previous work reported some of these motif variants in the synovial fluid and blood of reactive arthritis.

A quantitative 5'-RACE method, one with molecular barcodes, was used to make TCR beta libraries. TCRdb independently ran MiXCR on the 5' RACE reads; one entry per CDR3 protein. The sample records 290,000 or so distinct CDR3 sequences, less than 25% being singletons. On this clonotype: The antigen is unknown.

V lost 2 bases, J lost 0 bases, and 10 bases lay in between. The length of the CDR3 is 15 residues. The sample was blood, either unsorted or a sorted T cell fraction (not recorded which). The origin of this receptor is a female donor with ankylosing spondylitis or in good health (not recorded which). The chain links TRBV12-3 or TRBV12-4 to TRBJ1-1; no definite D call. CDR3 region: CASSLMNRLNTEAFF. CDR3 bases: TGTGCCAGCAGTTTAATGAACCGTTTGAACACTGAAGCTTTCTTT.